This T cell receptor beta chain was recovered during a study of blood T cell repertoires in COVID-19. Generated by immunoSEQ multiplex PCR, the TCRdb table keeps only in-frame clones and is missing some. Of just over 350,000 clones in the sample, about 90% were seen once. Losses at the gene ends were 3 bases for V and 8 bases for J; bases not matched to a gene: 15. CDR3 size: 18 residues. This clonotype was sampled from a woman aged 25 to 39 who had recovered from COVID-19. The chain employs TRBV5-7 and TRBJ2-1, with TRBD2 matching over 12 bases. Being an ORF, TRBV5-7 has a function that is uncertain. Sample: PBMCs or T cells enriched from blood (not recorded which). The CDR3 DNA is TGTGCCAGCAGCTACCCGGGACTAGCGGGCGTTTATCACCATGAGCAGTTCTTC. Its protein is CASSYPGLAGVYHHEQFF.